This T cell receptor beta chain was identified in a study of blood T cells in healthy people across ages. Overall study results and limits: The recorded TCR beta diversity per million T cells decreased in a roughly linear manner with age. The unsorted PBMCs prevented any conclusive comparison of naive versus antigen-experienced cells.

The CDR3 is 14 residues long. J was trimmed by 10 bases and V by 5 bases; bases with no gene match: 10. In regard to this clonotype: Its target is not known.

The second PCR ran 7 to 11 cycles with a sample-barcoded 5' primer and J-beta primers. Via MiXCR, TCRdb re-called the 5' RACE reads, giving one row per CDR3 protein. The sample includes 900,000 to 950,000 distinct CDR3 sequences, around 29% of them seen just once. Per sample, no less than 6 micrograms of total RNA were extracted. These data also featured in a second study, about T cells of mothers and their children. That study reports: Evidence of persistent microchimeric T cell clones was absent.

The chain combines TRBV12-3 or TRBV12-4 with TRBJ2-1; TRBD2 matches 8 bases. Sequenced input: blood. The sequence was obtained from a woman aged 40 to 50 in good health. In DNA form, the CDR3 reads TGTGCCAGCAGTCCCCCCCTGATAGCGGGAGAGCAGTTCTTC. Its protein is CASSPPLIAGEQFF.